Each of the 26 T cell receptor beta chains below was sequenced from the same sample in a study of blood T cell repertoires in COVID-19. Clones were sequenced by immunoSEQ multiplex PCR, and TCRdb holds only the in-frame ones, with some missing. The repertoire holds 100,000 or so clones, with roughly 87% as singletons. The sample was peripheral blood. The receptors derive from a man aged 25 to 40 in a cohort sampled during active COVID-19.

The rearrangement links TRBV30 to TRBJ1-2; 7 nucleotides match TRBD1. CDR1 and CDR2 (germline): GTSNPN, SVGIG (reference sequence). The CDR3 has 14 amino acids. V lost 4 bases to trimming and J lost 8 bases; unmatched junction nucleotides: 13. The CDR3 region is CAWNRQGLGRGYTF. Written as DNA, the CDR3 is TGTGCCTGGAACCGACAGGGTCTAGGGCGCGGCTACACCTTC.

The V call is TRBV5-4, the J call TRBJ2-2; D gene unclear. Germline CDR1 reads SGHNT; CDR2 reads YYREEE (reference sequence). Trimming stripped 4 bases from V and 6 bases from J, with 16 bases between. There are 15 residues in the CDR3. The CDR3 sequence is CASSLGSAIPGELFF. The CDR3 DNA is TGTGCCAGCAGCCTAGGCAGTGCGATTCCCGGGGAGCTGTTTTTT.

The gene calls are TRBV7-2 and TRBJ2-2; D might be TRBD2 (6 bases). The CDR3 contains 14 residues. CDR1 and CDR2 (germline): SGHTA, FQGNSA. The V gene lost 5 bases and the J gene lost 4 bases, with 11 bases spanning the gap. The DNA of the CDR3 is TGTGCCAGCAGCACGAACGGGGGCACCGGGGAGCTGTTTTTT. It translates to CASSTNGGTGELFF.

The chain recombines TRBV3-1 (or the pseudogene TRBV3-2) with TRBJ1-6; D perhaps matches TRBD1 (6 bases). The CDR3 sequence is 14 residues long. V dropped 2 bases and J dropped 7 bases, with 9 bases sitting between them. Germline CDR1 and CDR2: LGHDT and YNNKEL (reference sequence). The CDR3 sequence is CASSQTGRNSPLHF. CDR3 DNA sequence: TGTGCCAGCAGCCAAACAGGGCGAAATTCACCCCTCCACTTT.

The chain recombines TRBV6-5 with TRBJ1-3; D is possibly TRBD1 (5 bases). There are 15 residues in the CDR3. V lost 2 bases and J 2 bases, leaving 10 bases between the germline ends. Germline CDR1 is MNHEY and CDR2 is SVGAGI. The CDR3 DNA reads as TGTGCCAGCAGTTACAGGGGCGCCCCTGGAAACACCATATATTTT. Encoded protein: CASSYRGAPGNTIYF.

The CDR3 reads CASSHPRGPQETQYF. For the CDR3, the DNA is TGTGCCAGCAGTCACCCCAGGGGGCCCCAAGAGACCCAGTACTTC. The rearrangement links TRBV6-2 or TRBV6-3 to TRBJ2-5; 8 nucleotides line up with TRBD1. This CDR3 spans 15 amino acids. J lost 1 base, V lost 5 bases, and 6 bases had no gene match. CDR1 is MNHEY and CDR2 is SVGEGT in the germline V gene.

This chain joins TRBV4-1 and TRBJ1-1; 9 bases line up with TRBD1. This CDR3 is built from 19 residues. J gave up 3 bases and V 2 bases, and 16 bases lay outside the gene matches. Germline V gene lookup returns CDR1 MGHRA and CDR2 YSYEKL. In nucleotides, the CDR3 is TGCGCCAGCAGCCAAAGACATCCGGGACAGGGCCTAAGGGACACTGAAGCTTTCTTT. Translation: CASSQRHPGQGLRDTEAFF.

This rearrangement joins TRBV7-2 to TRBJ1-3; the match to TRBD1 covers 8 bases. The germline V gene encodes CDR1 SGHTA and CDR2 FQGNSA. This CDR3 region has 16 residues. The trim removed 2 bases at V and 2 bases at J, leaving 5 bases unmatched. The CDR3 sequence is CASSLRQGAPGNTIYF. The CDR3 DNA sequence: TGTGCCAGCAGCTTACGCCAGGGGGCGCCTGGAAACACCATATATTTT.

V gene TRBV6-6 combines with J gene TRBJ2-5, with unresolved D. V was cut by 4 bases and J by 7 bases, with 13 bases left in between. CDR1 is MNHNY and CDR2 is SVGAGI in the germline V gene (reference sequence). The CDR3 is 13 amino acids. The CDR3 sequence: CASSLQTPGTQYF. As DNA, the CDR3 is TGTGCCAGCAGTTTACAGACGCCCGGGACCCAGTACTTC.

The chain has TRBV19 and TRBJ1-1, with unresolved D. The germline CDR1 and CDR2 sequences are LNHDA and SQIVND (reference sequence). This CDR3 spans 12 amino acids. Trimming pared 2 bases from V and 8 bases from J, leaving 9 bases between. CDR3 sequence: CASSISPAEAFF. The CDR3 region has the DNA TGTGCCAGTAGTATAAGCCCCGCCGAAGCTTTCTTT.

The chain combines TRBV5-1 with TRBJ2-3; D is possibly TRBD2 (6 bases). The CDR3 totals 18 residues. V was shortened by 0 bases and J by 0 bases, with 17 bases between the two germline ends. CDR1 is SGHRS and CDR2 is YFSETQ in the germline V gene. In nucleotides, the CDR3 is TGCGCCAGCAGCTTGGACACTTGGGGGGTTGGGAGCACAGATACGCAGTATTTT. This codes for CASSLDTWGVGSTDTQYF.

The count of this clone is one. The rearrangement joins TRBV5-4 to TRBJ2-7, with D possibly TRBD2 on 5 matching bases. CDR3 length equals 14 residues. V shed 2 bases and J shed 3 bases, with 12 bases lying between them. Looked up from germline, CDR1 is SGHNT and CDR2 is YYREEE (reference sequence). The CDR3 is CASSFTGSSYEQYF. For the CDR3, the DNA is TGTGCCAGCAGCTTCACGGGGAGTAGCTACGAGCAGTACTTC.

The chain employs TRBV4-3 and TRBJ2-2; 11 positions match TRBD2. Germline lookup yields CDR1 LGHNA and CDR2 YSLEER. The CDR3 runs to 16 residues. V shed 0 bases and J 7 bases; nucleotides not matched to a gene: 4. The CDR3 nucleotides are TGCGCCAGCAGCCAAGAGGGGCTAGCGGGGGGCGGGGAGCTGTTTTTT. Its protein product is CASSQEGLAGGGELFF.

The V and J genes are TRBV23-1 and TRBJ2-1; 7 nucleotides agree with TRBD1. TRBV23-1 is an ORF, and what it does is uncertain. V trimming: 2 bases; J trimming: 6 bases; junction bases outside the gene matches: 7. The CDR3 runs to 15 residues. This CDR3 reads CASSQQGVEGNEQFF. CDR3 DNA: TGCGCCAGCAGTCAACAGGGGGTAGAGGGCAATGAGCAGTTCTTC.

This rearrangement joins TRBV4-3 to TRBJ2-2, with D possibly TRBD1 on 5 matching bases. CDR3 length: 17 amino acids. Trimming took 3 bases from V and 6 from J, leaving 20 bases between them. From germline, CDR1 is LGHNA and CDR2 YSLEER. The chain's CDR3 is CASSQIFQAGISGELFF. CDR3 DNA sequence: TGCGCCAGCAGCCAGATATTCCAGGCAGGGATCTCCGGGGAGCTGTTTTTT.

V is TRBV6-5 and J is TRBJ1-1; the D is unclear. V lost 6 bases and J lost 4, with 9 bases in between. CDR3 length: 12 amino acids. Germline CDR1 is MNHEY and CDR2 is SVGAGI. The CDR3 coding sequence is TGTGCCAGCAGGGCAGTGGCCACTGAAGCTTTCTTT. This encodes CASRAVATEAFF.

This chain uses TRBV5-4 with TRBJ2-3; D unresolved. The CDR3 has 13 amino acids. Germline V gene lookup returns CDR1 SGHNT and CDR2 YYREEE (reference sequence). V dropped 3 bases and J dropped 5 bases, with 10 bases sitting between them. CDR3 bases: TGTGCCAGCAGCTCCCTCAACGGAGATACGCAGTATTTT. Residues: CASSSLNGDTQYF.

The chain recombines TRBV19 with TRBJ1-5; 7 bases are shared with TRBD1. V shed 7 bases and J 6 bases; nucleotides not matched to a gene: 15. The CDR3 length is 16 residues. CDR1 LNHDA and CDR2 SQIVND come from the germline V gene (reference sequence). The CDR3 loop reads CASTITTGTLGQPQHF. In DNA, the CDR3 is TGTGCCAGTACCATTACGACAGGGACCCTCGGTCAGCCCCAGCATTTT. The complete variable domain, with remaining parts taken from reference TRBV19 and TRBJ1-5, reads DGGITQSPKYLFRKEGQNVTLSCEQNLNHDAMYWYRQDPGQGLRLIYYSQIVNDFQKGDIAEGYSVSREKKESFPLTVTSAQKNPTAFYLCASTITTGTLGQPQHFGDGTRLSIL.

The rearrangement links TRBV2 to TRBJ2-1, with 8 bases matching TRBD1. This CDR3 region has 13 residues. The V gene's germline CDR1 is SNHLY and CDR2 FYNNEI. V was clipped by 4 bases and J by 9 bases; unmatched bases: 5. The CDR3 protein is CASSADRGIEQFF. The CDR3 nucleotides read TGTGCCAGCAGTGCCGACAGGGGCATTGAGCAGTTCTTC.

This chain links TRBV30 with TRBJ1-2, with D possibly TRBD1 on 5 matching bases. With 2 bases removed from V and 8 bases from J, the gap between germline ends came to 18 bases. The CDR3 covers 14 residues. Germline CDR1 GTSNPN, CDR2 SVGIG (reference sequence). The CDR3: CAWSRTPTTMGYTF. As DNA, the CDR3 is TGTGCCTGGAGTCGGACACCCACAACTATGGGCTACACCTTC.

The J gene is TRBJ1-2, the V gene TRBV6-5, with unresolved D. The germline gives CDR1 MNHEY, CDR2 SVGAGI. This CDR3 is 14 amino acids long. Trimming shortened V by 3 bases and J by 1 base, and 9 bases separated the two germline ends. The CDR3: CASSYLGGNYGYTF. For the CDR3, the DNA is TGTGCCAGCAGTTATCTAGGCGGTAACTATGGCTACACCTTC.

In its sample, this clone was seen a few times. The V gene is TRBV15, the J gene TRBJ2-7; 8 bases line up with TRBD1. The CDR3 consists of 15 residues. The V gene's germline CDR1 is LNHNV and CDR2 YYDKDF (reference sequence). The V segment lost 0 bases and the J segment 5 bases; nucleotides outside the gene matches: 6. The CDR3 is CATSRDYDRGNEQYF. The DNA for the CDR3 is TGTGCCACCAGCAGAGATTACGACAGGGGCAACGAGCAGTACTTC.

V is TRBV4-3 and J is TRBJ1-5; a weak D match, TRBD1 (6 bases). CDR3 length: 15 amino acids. V lost 1 base and J 5 bases, leaving 12 bases between the germline ends. CDR1 LGHNA and CDR2 YSLEER come from the germline V gene. This chain's CDR3 is CASSQANRADQPQHF. As DNA, the CDR3 is TGCGCCAGCAGCCAAGCCAACAGGGCCGATCAGCCCCAGCATTTT.

The chain couples TRBV19 to TRBJ2-1, with 7 bases aligning to TRBD2. This CDR3 comprises 13 residues. Trimming removed 3 bases from V and 9 bases from J; junction bases left unmatched: 5. In germline, CDR1 is LNHDA, CDR2 SQIVND (reference sequence). As DNA, the CDR3 is TGTGCCAGTAGTATGCACGGCGGGGGTGAGCAGTTCTTC. It yields the protein CASSMHGGGEQFF.

DNA of the CDR3: TGTGCCAGCAGTTTATTGCCGACAGGGGGTAATGAAAAACTGTTTTTT. Translation gives CASSLLPTGGNEKLFF. The chain recombines TRBV28 with TRBJ1-4, with 9 bases fitting TRBD1. J lost 4 bases, V lost 1 base, and 4 bases had no gene match. This CDR3 is 16 amino acids long. Germline CDR1 MDHEN, CDR2 SYDVKM.

V and J are TRBV7-2 and TRBJ2-7; 7 nucleotides align to TRBD2. Trimming cost V 8 bases and J 5 bases; bases outside gene matches: 3. The germline gives CDR1 SGHTA, CDR2 FQGNSA. This CDR3 contains 11 residues. CDR3 sequence: CASGGEHEQYF. The CDR3 coding sequence is TGTGCCAGCGGGGGGGAGCACGAGCAGTACTTC.